This note documents a single T cell receptor beta chain sequence. Germline CDR1 and CDR2: LNHDA and SQIVND (reference sequence). The CDR3 consists of 14 residues. The V end was cut by 5 bases, the J end by 4 bases, with 12 bases between. Sequencing used immunoSEQ multiplex PCR; TCRdb keeps in-frame clones, though not all of them. This sample yields roughly 60,000 clones, of which 80% to 90% are seen a single time; around 5% belongs to the top ten. The data belong to a study of technical replicates of blood from a handful of donors. The V gene is TRBV19, the J gene TRBJ1-5, with D possibly TRBD1 on 5 matching bases. The sample comprised PBMCs. The TCR comes from a human donor in good health. Some clones in this sample may be carry-over from other donors' samples. CDR3 DNA: TGTGCCAGTAGTCCTCGGGGGATAAATCAGCCCCAGCATTTT. Amino acid sequence: CASSPRGINQPQHF.